This T cell receptor beta chain was retrieved from a study of T cell responses to AZD1222 COVID-19 vaccine. Study-level information: Researchers grouped second doses given at about 4 or about 12 weeks into one pool.

Method: immunoSEQ multiplex PCR; TCRdb's copy keeps in-frame clones and lacks some. Of 95,000 to 150,000 clones in the sample, roughly 86% are singletons; the top ten hold under 11%. Details on this clone: Its specificity is not known.

Study-level results: Vaccine-associated CD4 TCRs ranged over spike, dominating at 160-218 and 743-854. Clonal diversity was possibly underestimated, and the donors were mostly white British, with more females.

CDR3 size: 12 residues. V lost 5 bases and J lost 3, with 8 bases in between. Germline V lookup: CDR1 KGHSH, CDR2 LQKENI. Source: peripheral blood, taken on day 0 of AZD1222 vaccination. The TCR was taken from an adult in good health. V is TRBV18 and J is TRBJ2-7; possibly TRBD1 for D (6 bases). The CDR3 DNA sequence: TGTGCCAGCTCAGCGGACAGCTACGAGCAGTACTTC. It translates to CASSADSYEQYF.